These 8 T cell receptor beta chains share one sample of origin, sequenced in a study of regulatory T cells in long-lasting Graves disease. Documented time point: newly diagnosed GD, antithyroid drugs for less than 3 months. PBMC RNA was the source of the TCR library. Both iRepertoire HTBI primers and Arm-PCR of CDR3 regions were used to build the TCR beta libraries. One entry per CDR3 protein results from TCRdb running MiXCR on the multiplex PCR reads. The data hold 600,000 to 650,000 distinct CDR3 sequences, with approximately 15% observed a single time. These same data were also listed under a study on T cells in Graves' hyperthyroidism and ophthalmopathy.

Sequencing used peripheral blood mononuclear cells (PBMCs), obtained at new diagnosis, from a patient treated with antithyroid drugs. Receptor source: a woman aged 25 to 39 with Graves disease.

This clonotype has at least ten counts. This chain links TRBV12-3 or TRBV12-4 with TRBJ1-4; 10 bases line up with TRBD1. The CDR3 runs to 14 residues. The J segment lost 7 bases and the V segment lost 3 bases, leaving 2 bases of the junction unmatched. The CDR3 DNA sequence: TGTGCCAGCAGTTTGAGGACAGGGGGTGAAAAACTGTTTTTT. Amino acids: CASSLRTGGEKLFF.

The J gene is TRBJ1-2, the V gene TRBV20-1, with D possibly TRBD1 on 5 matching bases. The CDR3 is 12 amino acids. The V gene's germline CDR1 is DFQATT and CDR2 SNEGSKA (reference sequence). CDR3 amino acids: CGPVEPGHGYTF. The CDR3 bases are TGCGGGCCGGTTGAGCCAGGGCATGGCTACACCTTC.

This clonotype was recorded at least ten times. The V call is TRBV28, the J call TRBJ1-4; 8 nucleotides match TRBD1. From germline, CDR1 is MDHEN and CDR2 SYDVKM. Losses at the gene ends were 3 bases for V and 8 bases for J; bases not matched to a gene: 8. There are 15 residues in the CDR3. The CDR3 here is CASSFSDRAAEKLFF. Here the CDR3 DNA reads TGTGCCAGCAGTTTCTCGGACAGGGCCGCGGAAAAACTGTTTTTT.

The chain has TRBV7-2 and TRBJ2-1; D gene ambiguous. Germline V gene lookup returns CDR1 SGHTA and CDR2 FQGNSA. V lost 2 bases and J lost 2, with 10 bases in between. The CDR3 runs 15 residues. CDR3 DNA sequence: TGTGCCAGCAGCTTAACGACTGGCGCCTACAATGAGCAGTTCTTC. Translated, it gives CASSLTTGAYNEQFF.

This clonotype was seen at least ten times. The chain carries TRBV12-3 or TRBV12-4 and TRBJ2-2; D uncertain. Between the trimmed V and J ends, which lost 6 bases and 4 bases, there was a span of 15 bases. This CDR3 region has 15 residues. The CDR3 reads CASSRPAVGTGELFF. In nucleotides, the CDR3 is TGTGCCAGCAGCCGGCCGGCAGTGGGCACCGGGGAGCTGTTTTTT.

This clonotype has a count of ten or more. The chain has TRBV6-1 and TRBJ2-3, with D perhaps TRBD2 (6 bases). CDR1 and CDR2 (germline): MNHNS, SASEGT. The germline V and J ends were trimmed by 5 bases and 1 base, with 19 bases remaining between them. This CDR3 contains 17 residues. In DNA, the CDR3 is TGTGCCAGCAGTCCACAACCGGGTAGCGGAGGCACAGATACGCAGTATTTT. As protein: CASSPQPGSGGTDTQYF.

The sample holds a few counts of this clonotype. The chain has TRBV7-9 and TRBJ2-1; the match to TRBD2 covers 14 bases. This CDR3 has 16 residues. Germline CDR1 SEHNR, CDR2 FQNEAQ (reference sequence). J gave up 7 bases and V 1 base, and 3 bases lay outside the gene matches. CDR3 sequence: CASSLGRLAGGNEQFF. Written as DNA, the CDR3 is TGTGCCAGCAGCTTAGGGAGACTAGCGGGAGGGAATGAGCAGTTCTTC.

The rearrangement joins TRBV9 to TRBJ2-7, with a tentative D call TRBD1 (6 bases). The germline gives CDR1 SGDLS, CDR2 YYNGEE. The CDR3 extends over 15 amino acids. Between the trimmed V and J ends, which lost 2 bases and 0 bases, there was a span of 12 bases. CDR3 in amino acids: CASSVSWGPSYEQYF. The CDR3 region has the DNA TGTGCCAGCAGCGTGAGCTGGGGGCCCTCCTACGAGCAGTACTTC.